Listed here is a single TCR beta chain. The antigen remains unidentified. The sample belongs to a study of T cell responses to AZD1222 COVID-19 vaccine. Some clones are missing from TCRdb's copy, which holds only in-frame ones; the method was immunoSEQ multiplex PCR. This sample carries over 100,000 clones, over 75% of them seen once, and the ten largest clones take 7.9%. Study results and caveats: Clonal diversity was possibly underestimated; the donors were predominantly white British and more often female.

With 4 bases removed from V and 5 bases from J, the gap between germline ends came to 6 bases. The CDR3 loop spans 11 amino acids. Germline V gene sequence: CDR1 SGHTA, CDR2 FQGNSA. Material: peripheral blood, obtained 28 days after the second dose of the MenACWY control vaccine. The chain is built from TRBV7-2 and TRBJ2-7; D call uncertain. The receptor's source is an adult who received the MenACWY meningococcal vaccine as a control. The CDR3 spells CASSSQNEQYF. The CDR3 DNA reads TGTGCCAGCAGCTCCCAGAACGAGCAGTACTTC.